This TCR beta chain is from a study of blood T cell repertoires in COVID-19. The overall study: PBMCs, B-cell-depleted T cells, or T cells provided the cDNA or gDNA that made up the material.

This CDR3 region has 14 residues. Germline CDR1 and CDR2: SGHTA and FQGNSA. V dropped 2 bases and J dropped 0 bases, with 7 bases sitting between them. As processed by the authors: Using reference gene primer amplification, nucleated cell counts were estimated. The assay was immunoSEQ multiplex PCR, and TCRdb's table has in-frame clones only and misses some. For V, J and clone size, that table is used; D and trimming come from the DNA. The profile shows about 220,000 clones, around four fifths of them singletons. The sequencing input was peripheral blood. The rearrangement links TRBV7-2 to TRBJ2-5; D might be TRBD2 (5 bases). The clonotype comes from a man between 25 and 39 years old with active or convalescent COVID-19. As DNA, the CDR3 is TGTGCCAGCAGCTTATTCGGGGACCAAGAGACCCAGTACTTC. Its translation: CASSLFGDQETQYF.